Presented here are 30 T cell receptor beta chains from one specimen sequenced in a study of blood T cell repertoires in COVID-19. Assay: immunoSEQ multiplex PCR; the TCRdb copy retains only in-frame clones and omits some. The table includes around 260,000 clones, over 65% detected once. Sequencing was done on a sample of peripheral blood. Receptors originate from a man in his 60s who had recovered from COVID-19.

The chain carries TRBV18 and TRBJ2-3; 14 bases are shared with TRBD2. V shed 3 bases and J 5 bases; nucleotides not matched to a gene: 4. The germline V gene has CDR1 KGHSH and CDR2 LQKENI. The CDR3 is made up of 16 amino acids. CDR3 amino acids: CASSPKTSGRGDTQYF. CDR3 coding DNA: TGTGCCAGCTCACCCAAGACTAGCGGGAGGGGAGATACGCAGTATTTT.

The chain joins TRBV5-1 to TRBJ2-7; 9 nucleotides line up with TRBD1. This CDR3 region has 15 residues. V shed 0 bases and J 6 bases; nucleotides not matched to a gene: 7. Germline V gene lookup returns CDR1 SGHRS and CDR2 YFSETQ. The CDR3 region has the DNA TGCGCCAGCAGCTTGGGAGACCGGGACAGGGCCGAGCAGTACTTC. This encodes CASSLGDRDRAEQYF.

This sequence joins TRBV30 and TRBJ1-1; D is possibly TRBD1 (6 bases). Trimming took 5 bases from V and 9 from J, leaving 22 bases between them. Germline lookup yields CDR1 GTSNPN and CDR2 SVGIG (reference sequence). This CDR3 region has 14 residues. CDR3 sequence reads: CAWRAPQDRRQAFF. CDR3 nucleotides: TGTGCCTGGCGGGCCCCCCAGGACAGACGCCAAGCTTTCTTT. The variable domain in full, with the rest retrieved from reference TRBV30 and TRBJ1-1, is SQTIHQWPATLVQPVGSPLSLECTVEGTSNPNLYWYRQAAGRGLQLLFYSVGIGQISSEVPQNLSASRPQDRQFILSSKKLLLSDSGFYLCAWRAPQDRRQAFFGQGTRLTVV.

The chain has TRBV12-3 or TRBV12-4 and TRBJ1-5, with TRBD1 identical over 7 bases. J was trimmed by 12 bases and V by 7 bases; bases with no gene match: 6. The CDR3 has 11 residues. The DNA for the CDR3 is TGTGCCAGCACCCGGGACAGACTCCAGCATTTT. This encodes CASTRDRLQHF.

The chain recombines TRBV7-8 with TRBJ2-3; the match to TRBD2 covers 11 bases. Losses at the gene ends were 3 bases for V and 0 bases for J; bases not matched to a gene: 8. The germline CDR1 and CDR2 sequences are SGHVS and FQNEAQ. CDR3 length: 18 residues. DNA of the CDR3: TGTGCCAGCAGCTTCGGGACTAGCGGATTCACTAGCACAGATACGCAGTATTTT. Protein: CASSFGTSGFTSTDTQYF.

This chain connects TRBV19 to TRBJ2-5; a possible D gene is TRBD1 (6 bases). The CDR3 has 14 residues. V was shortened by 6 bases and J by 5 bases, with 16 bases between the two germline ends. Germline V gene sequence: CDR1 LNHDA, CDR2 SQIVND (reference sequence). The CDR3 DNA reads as TGTGCCAGTAGATCCCCGGGACAAGCGGAGACCCAGTACTTC. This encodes CASRSPGQAETQYF.

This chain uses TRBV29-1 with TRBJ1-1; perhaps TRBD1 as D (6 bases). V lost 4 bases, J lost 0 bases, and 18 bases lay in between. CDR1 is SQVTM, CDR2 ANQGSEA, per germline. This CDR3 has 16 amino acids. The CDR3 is CSVGTGSGVMNTEAFF. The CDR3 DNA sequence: TGCAGCGTTGGTACGGGGTCAGGGGTCATGAACACTGAAGCTTTCTTT.

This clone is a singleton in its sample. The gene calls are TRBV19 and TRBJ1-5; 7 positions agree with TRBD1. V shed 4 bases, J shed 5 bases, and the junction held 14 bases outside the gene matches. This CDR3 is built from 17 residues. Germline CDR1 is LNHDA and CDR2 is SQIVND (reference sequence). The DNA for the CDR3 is TGTGCCAGTAGTACGCTCGTCTCAGGGGGGACCTATCAGCCCCAGCATTTT. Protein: CASSTLVSGGTYQPQHF.

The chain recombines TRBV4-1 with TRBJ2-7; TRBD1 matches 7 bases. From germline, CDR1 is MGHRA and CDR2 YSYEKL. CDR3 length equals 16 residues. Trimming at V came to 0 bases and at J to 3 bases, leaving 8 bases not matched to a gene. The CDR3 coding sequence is TGCGCCAGCAGCCAAGATGCCGTGGGACAGAACTACGAGCAGTACTTC. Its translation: CASSQDAVGQNYEQYF.

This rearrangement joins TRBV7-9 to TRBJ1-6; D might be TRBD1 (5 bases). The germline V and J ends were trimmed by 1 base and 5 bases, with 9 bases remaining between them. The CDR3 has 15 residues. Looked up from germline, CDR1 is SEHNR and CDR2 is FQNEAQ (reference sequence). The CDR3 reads CASSLGGEHNSPLHF. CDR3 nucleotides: TGTGCCAGCAGCTTAGGGGGCGAACATAATTCACCCCTCCACTTT.

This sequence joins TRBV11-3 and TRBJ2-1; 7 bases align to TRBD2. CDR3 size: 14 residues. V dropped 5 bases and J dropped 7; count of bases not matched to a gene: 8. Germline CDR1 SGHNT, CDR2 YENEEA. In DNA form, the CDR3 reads TGTGCCAGCAGCATTGGACTAGTAGGGAATGAGCAGTTCTTC. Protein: CASSIGLVGNEQFF.

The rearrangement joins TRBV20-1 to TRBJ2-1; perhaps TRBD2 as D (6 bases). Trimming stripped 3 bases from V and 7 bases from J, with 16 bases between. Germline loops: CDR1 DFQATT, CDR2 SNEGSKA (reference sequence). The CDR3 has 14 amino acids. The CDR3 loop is CSASGTWGRNEQFF. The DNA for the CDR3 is TGCAGTGCTAGTGGAACTTGGGGGAGGAATGAGCAGTTCTTC.

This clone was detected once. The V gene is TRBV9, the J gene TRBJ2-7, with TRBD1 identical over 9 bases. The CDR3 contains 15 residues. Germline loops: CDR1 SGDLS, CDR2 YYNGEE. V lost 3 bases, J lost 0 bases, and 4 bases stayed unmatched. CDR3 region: CASSGGDRDSYEQYF. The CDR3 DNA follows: TGTGCCAGCAGCGGAGGGGACAGGGACTCCTACGAGCAGTACTTC.

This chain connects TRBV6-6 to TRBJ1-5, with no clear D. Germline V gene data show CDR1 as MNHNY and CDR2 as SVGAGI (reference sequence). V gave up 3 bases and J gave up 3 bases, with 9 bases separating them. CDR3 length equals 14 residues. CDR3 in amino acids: CASSYRGNNQPQHF. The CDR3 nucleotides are TGTGCCAGCAGTTATCGGGGAAACAATCAGCCCCAGCATTTT.

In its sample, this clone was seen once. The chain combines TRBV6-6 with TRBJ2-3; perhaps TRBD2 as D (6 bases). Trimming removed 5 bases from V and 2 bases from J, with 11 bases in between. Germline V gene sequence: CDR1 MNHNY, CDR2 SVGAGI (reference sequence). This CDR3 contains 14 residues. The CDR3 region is CASSQSGPTDTQYF. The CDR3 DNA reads TGTGCCAGCAGTCAAAGCGGGCCCACAGATACGCAGTATTTT.

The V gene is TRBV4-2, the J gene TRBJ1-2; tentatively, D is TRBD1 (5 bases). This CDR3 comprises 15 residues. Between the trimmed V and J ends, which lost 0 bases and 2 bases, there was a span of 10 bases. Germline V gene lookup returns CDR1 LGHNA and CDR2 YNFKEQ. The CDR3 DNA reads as TGTGCCAGCAGCCAAGATAGGGCAGGGAACTATGGCTACACCTTC. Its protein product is CASSQDRAGNYGYTF.

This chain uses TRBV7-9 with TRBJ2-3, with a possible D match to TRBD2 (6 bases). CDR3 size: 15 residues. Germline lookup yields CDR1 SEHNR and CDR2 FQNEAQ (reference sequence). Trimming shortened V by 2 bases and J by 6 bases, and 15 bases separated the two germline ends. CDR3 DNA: TGTGCCAGCAGCTTAAGAACGGGAGTAAGGGATACGCAGTATTTT. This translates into CASSLRTGVRDTQYF.

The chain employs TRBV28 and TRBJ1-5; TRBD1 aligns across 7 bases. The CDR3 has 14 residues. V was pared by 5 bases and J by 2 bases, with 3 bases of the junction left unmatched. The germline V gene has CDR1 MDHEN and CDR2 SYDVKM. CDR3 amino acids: CASSRQGGNQPQHF. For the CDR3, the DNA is TGTGCCAGCAGTAGACAGGGAGGCAATCAGCCCCAGCATTTT.

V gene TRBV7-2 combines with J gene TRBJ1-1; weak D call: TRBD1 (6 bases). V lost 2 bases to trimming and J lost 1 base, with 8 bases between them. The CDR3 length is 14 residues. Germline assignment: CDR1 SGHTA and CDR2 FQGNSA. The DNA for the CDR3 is TGTGCCAGCAGCTTAAAGGGACAGAACACTGAAGCTTTCTTT. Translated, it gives CASSLKGQNTEAFF.

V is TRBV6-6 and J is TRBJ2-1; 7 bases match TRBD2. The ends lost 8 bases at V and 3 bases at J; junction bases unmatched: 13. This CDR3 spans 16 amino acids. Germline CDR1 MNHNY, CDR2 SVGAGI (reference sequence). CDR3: CASAPPIAGLYNEQFF. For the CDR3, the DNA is TGTGCCAGCGCCCCACCTATAGCGGGCCTCTACAATGAGCAGTTCTTC.

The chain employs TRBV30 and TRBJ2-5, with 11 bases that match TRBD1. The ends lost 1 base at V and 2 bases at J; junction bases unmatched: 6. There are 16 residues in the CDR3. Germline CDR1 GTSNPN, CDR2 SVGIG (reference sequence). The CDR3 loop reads CAWSGGTGGDQETQYF. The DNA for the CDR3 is TGTGCCTGGAGTGGTGGGACAGGGGGGGATCAAGAGACCCAGTACTTC.

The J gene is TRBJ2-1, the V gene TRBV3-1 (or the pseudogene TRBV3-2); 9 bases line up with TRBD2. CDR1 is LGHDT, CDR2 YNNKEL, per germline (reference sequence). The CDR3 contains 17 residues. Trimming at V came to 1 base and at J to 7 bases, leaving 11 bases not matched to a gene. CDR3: CASSQVPPSGVGNEQFF. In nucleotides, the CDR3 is TGTGCCAGCAGCCAAGTACCCCCTAGCGGGGTAGGGAATGAGCAGTTCTTC.

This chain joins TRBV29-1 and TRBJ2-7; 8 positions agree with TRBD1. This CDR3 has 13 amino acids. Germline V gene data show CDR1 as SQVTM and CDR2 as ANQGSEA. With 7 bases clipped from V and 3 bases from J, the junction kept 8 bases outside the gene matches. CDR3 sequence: CSAGQGGGYEQYF. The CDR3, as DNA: TGCAGCGCAGGACAGGGAGGAGGCTACGAGCAGTACTTC.

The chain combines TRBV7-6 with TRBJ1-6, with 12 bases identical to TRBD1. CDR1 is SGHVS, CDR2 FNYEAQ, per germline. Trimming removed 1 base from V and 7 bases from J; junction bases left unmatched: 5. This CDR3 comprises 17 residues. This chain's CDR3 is CASSLGGQGAKNSPLHF. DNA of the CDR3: TGTGCCAGCAGCTTAGGGGGACAGGGGGCGAAGAATTCACCCCTCCACTTT.

The CDR3 bases are TGTGCCAGCAGCCGGCGGGGGGCCAGCACAGATACGCAGTATTTT. The encoded protein is CASSRRGASTDTQYF. V gene TRBV11-2 combines with J gene TRBJ2-3, with 8 bases fitting TRBD2. The CDR3 extends over 15 amino acids. Germline V gene sequence: CDR1 SGHAT, CDR2 FQNNGV. J lost 0 bases, V lost 5 bases, and 4 bases had no gene match.

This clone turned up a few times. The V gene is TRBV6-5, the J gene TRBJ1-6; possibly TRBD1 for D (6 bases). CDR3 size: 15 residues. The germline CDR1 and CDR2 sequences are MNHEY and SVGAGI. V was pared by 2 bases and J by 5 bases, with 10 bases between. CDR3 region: CASSYEGHHNSPLHF. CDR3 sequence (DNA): TGTGCCAGCAGTTACGAGGGACATCATAATTCACCCCTCCACTTT.

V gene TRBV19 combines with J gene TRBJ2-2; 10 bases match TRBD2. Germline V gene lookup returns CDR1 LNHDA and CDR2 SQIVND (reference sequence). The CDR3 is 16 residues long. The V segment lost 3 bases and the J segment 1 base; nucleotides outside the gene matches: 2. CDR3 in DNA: TGTGCCAGTAGTATCCCTAGCGGGAGGAACACCGGGGAGCTGTTTTTT. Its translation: CASSIPSGRNTGELFF.

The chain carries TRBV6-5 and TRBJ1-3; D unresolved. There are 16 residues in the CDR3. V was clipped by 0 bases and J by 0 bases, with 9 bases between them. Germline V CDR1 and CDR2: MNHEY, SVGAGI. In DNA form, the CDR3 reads TGTGCCAGCAGTTACTCGCGTGAGCACTCTGGAAACACCATATATTTT. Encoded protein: CASSYSREHSGNTIYF.

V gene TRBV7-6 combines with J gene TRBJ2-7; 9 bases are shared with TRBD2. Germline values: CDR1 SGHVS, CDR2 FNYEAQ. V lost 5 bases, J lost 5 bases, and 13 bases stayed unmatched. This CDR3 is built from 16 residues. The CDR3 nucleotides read TGTGCCAGCAGCCGTTTGCTGGCGGGGGGGCCCCACGAGCAGTACTTC. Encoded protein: CASSRLLAGGPHEQYF.

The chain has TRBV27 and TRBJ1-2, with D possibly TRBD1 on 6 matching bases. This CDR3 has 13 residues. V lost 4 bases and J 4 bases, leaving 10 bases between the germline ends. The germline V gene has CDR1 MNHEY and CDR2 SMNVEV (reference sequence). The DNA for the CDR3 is TGTGCCAGCAGTTCGCGACAGGTCTATGGCTACACCTTC. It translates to CASSSRQVYGYTF.